This T cell receptor beta chain originates from a study of spatial heterogeneity in lung cancer. Noted time point: sample taken at primary tumor resection. TCRdb re-derived calls from the 5' RACE reads in MiXCR, one entry per CDR3 protein. Here the sample spans roughly 25,000 distinct CDR3 sequences, 7% being singletons. The germline V gene encodes CDR1 SGHRS and CDR2 YFSETQ. The length of the CDR3 is 14 residues. V was clipped by 3 bases and J by 4 bases, with 13 bases between them. This chain uses TRBV5-1 with TRBJ2-5; a weak D match, TRBD2 (7 bases). The TCR originated in a male donor with early-stage non-small cell lung cancer. Sequencing used PBMCs, obtained at surgery. CDR3 DNA sequence: TGCGCCAGCAGCTGGGTGGGGGGGCGAGAGACCCAGTACTTC. It yields the protein CASSWVGGRETQYF.